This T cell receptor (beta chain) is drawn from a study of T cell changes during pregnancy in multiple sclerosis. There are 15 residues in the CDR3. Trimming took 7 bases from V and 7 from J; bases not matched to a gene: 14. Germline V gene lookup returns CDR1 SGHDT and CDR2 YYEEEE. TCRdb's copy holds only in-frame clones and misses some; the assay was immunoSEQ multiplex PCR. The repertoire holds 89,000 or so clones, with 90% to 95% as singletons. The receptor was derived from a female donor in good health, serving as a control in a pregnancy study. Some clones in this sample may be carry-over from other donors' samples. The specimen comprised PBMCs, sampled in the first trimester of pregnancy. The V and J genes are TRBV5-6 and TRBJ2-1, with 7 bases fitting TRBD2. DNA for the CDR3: TGTGCCAGCGGCAGACGGCTAGCGGTAGGTAATGAGCAGTTCTTC. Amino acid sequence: CASGRRLAVGNEQFF.